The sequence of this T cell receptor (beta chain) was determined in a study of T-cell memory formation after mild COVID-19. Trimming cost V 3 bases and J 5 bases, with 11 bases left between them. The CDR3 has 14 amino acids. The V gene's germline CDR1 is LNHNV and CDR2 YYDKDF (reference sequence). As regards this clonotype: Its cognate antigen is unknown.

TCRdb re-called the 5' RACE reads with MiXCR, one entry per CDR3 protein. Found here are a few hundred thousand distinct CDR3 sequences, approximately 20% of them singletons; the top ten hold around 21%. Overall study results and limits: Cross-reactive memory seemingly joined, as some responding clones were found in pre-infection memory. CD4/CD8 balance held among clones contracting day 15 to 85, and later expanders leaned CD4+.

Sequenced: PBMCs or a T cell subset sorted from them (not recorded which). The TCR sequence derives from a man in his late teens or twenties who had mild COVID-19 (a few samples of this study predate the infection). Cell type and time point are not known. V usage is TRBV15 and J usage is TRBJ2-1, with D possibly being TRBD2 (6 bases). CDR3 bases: TGTGCCACCAGCAGGACGGACTACCACAATGAGCAGTTCTTC. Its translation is CATSRTDYHNEQFF.